Included here is one T cell receptor (beta chain) sequence, with context. Antigen unknown. This sample is part of a study of shared clonotypes between healthy human individuals. The study's findings and limits: Generally, estimated richness proved larger in naive subsets than it did in memory subsets. Rarefaction gave evidence that sorted-subset sequencing remained incomplete despite large depth.

The genomic DNA of each subset was split evenly across several immunoSEQ plates. Some clones are missing from TCRdb's copy, which holds only in-frame ones; the method was immunoSEQ multiplex PCR. This sample has more than 2 million clones, with roughly 94% found just once. Terminally differentiated effector memory CD45RA+ cells were excluded by CCR7 positive selection of CD45RO-negative cells. Healthy HIV-negative adults without recent acute infections or vaccinations served as donors. The CDR3 spans 11 residues. CDR1 PRHDT and CDR2 FYEKMQ come from the germline V gene (reference sequence). V lost 4 bases and J lost 7, with 7 bases in between.

The chain has TRBV13 and TRBJ1-1; no firm D call. Sequencing was done on a sample of naive CD8+ T cells sorted from blood. The sequence derives from a man aged 18 to 35 in good health. CDR3 DNA: TGTGCCAGCAGCTCCCCCAGTGAAGCTTTCTTT. This translates into CASSSPSEAFF.